These 20 T cell receptor beta chains were all obtained from the same sample, sequenced in a study of cytomegalovirus exposure and HLA in healthy donors (dated by TCRdb to the late 2010s). The library came from the immunoSEQ multiplex PCR assay. A mixture of 60 forward primers for TCR Vbeta segments and 13 reverse primers for TCR Jbeta segments was used in the multiplex PCR. Not all clones reach the TCRdb copy of this immuneACCESS table, which keeps in-frame sequences only. Checked studies attribute under half of the gap to unresolved V genes and leave the rest unexplained. Here the sample has about 130,000 clones; around 67% occur a single time. In total, the top ten clones hold approximately 4% of the sample. The sample consisted of PBMCs. All receptors come from a man younger than 30 in good health and CMV-seropositive.

This chain connects TRBV4-3 to TRBJ2-7; D unresolved. Trimming removed 8 bases from V and 0 bases from J, with 14 bases in between. In germline, CDR1 is LGHNA, CDR2 YSLEER. CDR3 size: 14 residues. CDR3 sequence: CASRVHSTSYEQYF. The CDR3 DNA reads as TGCGCCAGCCGGGTACATTCTACCTCCTACGAGCAGTACTTC.

This clone came up once. The V gene is TRBV6-1, the J gene TRBJ2-7; no clear D. V gave up 2 bases and J gave up 2 bases, with 16 bases separating them. The CDR3 covers 16 residues. Germline values: CDR1 MNHNS, CDR2 SASEGT. CDR3 coding DNA: TGTGCCAGCAGTGAAAACGATAGAAATTCTCCCTACGAGCAGTACTTC. It yields the protein CASSENDRNSPYEQYF.

The chain combines TRBV11-2 with TRBJ2-1, with 8 bases that match TRBD1. The CDR3 totals 13 residues. V was pared by 2 bases and J by 6 bases, with 0 bases of the junction left unmatched. Germline lookup yields CDR1 SGHAT and CDR2 FQNNGV. CDR3: CASSLTGGNEQFF. CDR3 in DNA: TGTGCCAGCAGCTTAACAGGGGGCAATGAGCAGTTCTTC.

The rearrangement uses TRBV19 and TRBJ2-1; tentative D call: TRBD2 (7 bases). CDR3 length equals 12 residues. The ends were cut back, 9 bases at V and 7 bases at J, with 13 bases in the middle. From germline, CDR1 is LNHDA and CDR2 SQIVND (reference sequence). The CDR3: CAREGGRNEQFF. The CDR3 nucleotides are TGTGCCAGAGAGGGGGGGCGGAATGAGCAGTTCTTC.

The CDR3 DNA sequence: TGTGCCAGCAGTAATCTACAGGGGGCAGCTTTCTTT. Translated, it gives CASSNLQGAAFF. The V and J genes are TRBV6-5 and TRBJ1-1, with TRBD1 matching over 9 bases. Germline CDR1 and CDR2: MNHEY and SVGAGI. Trimming cost V 5 bases and J 10 bases; bases outside gene matches: 5. The CDR3 spans 12 residues.

There are a few counts of this clone. The chain recombines TRBV9 with TRBJ1-5; 7 positions agree with TRBD1. The germline CDR1 and CDR2 sequences are SGDLS and YYNGEE. The CDR3 sequence is 14 residues long. V lost 1 base and J lost 7; bases outside the gene matches: 5. In DNA, the CDR3 is TGTGCCAGCAGCGTATCAGGGACAGTCCAGCCCCAGCATTTT. Translation gives CASSVSGTVQPQHF.

This clone is a singleton in its sample. The chain is built from TRBV28 and TRBJ2-7; D ambiguous. CDR1 is MDHEN and CDR2 is SYDVKM in the germline V gene. V was cut by 2 bases and J by 0 bases, with 8 bases left in between. The CDR3 extends over 14 amino acids. The DNA of the CDR3 is TGTGCCAGCAGTTTACGTAATCCCTCCTACGAGCAGTACTTC. It yields the protein CASSLRNPSYEQYF.

The V and J genes are TRBV5-6 and TRBJ1-2; no clear D. CDR3 length: 14 residues. Germline V gives CDR1 SGHDT, CDR2 YYEEEE. Trimming left V 4 bases short and J 4 bases short, with 14 bases between. CDR3 loop: CASSLGGLGYGYTF. In DNA form, the CDR3 reads TGTGCCAGCAGCCTCGGCGGGCTTGGCTATGGCTACACCTTC. The full variable domain, completed using reference TRBV5-6 and TRBJ1-2, is DAGVTQSPTHLIKTRGQQVTLRCSPKSGHDTVSWYQQALGQGPQFIFQYYEEEERQRGNFPDRFSGHQFPNYSSELNVNALLLGDSALYLCASSLGGLGYGYTFGSGTRLTVV.

This rearrangement joins TRBV2 to TRBJ1-5; a possible D gene is TRBD1 (6 bases). This CDR3 comprises 16 residues. Germline V CDR1 and CDR2: SNHLY, FYNNEI. V was cut by 5 bases and J by 0 bases, with 14 bases left in between. Here the CDR3 DNA reads TGTGCCAGCAGTTACAGGGCCGGGTTTAGCAATCAGCCCCAGCATTTT. Amino acids: CASSYRAGFSNQPQHF.

The chain uses TRBV7-8 and TRBJ1-1, with D hard to call. Trimming took 6 bases from V and 4 from J, leaving 15 bases between them. This CDR3 comprises 14 residues. CDR1 is SGHVS and CDR2 is FQNEAQ in the germline V gene. CDR3 amino acids: CASRPGLAGTEAFF. The DNA of the CDR3 is TGTGCCAGCAGACCCGGACTGGCTGGCACTGAAGCTTTCTTT.

This clone appeared once. V usage is TRBV4-2 and J usage is TRBJ2-1; 9 bases are a match to TRBD2. CDR3 length equals 17 residues. J lost 4 bases, V lost 0 bases, and 7 bases had no gene match. The germline V gene has CDR1 LGHNA and CDR2 YNFKEQ. The CDR3 protein is CASSQEASGNRYNEQFF. DNA of the CDR3: TGTGCCAGCAGCCAAGAGGCTAGCGGGAATCGGTACAATGAGCAGTTCTTC.

The chain links TRBV7-8 to TRBJ2-1; D possibly corresponds to TRBD2 (6 bases). Trimming took off 11 bases at V and 6 bases at J, with 23 bases between the two ends. Germline values: CDR1 SGHVS, CDR2 FQNEAQ. The CDR3 is 15 amino acids. CDR3: CALHYYRGTSNEQFF. The CDR3 DNA reads TGTGCCCTCCACTACTATCGCGGGACGTCCAATGAGCAGTTCTTC.

The V and J genes are TRBV19 and TRBJ2-7, with 8 nucleotides matching TRBD1. The CDR3 sequence is 14 residues long. Germline V gene sequence: CDR1 LNHDA, CDR2 SQIVND (reference sequence). With 5 bases clipped from V and 3 bases from J, the junction kept 6 bases outside the gene matches. The CDR3 region has the DNA TGTGCCAGTAGTGCGGGACAGGTGAGCTACGAGCAGTACTTC. Protein sequence: CASSAGQVSYEQYF.

This chain uses TRBV6-1 with TRBJ1-2; tentatively, D is TRBD1 (6 bases). The CDR3 consists of 18 residues. From germline, CDR1 is MNHNS and CDR2 SASEGT. V lost 4 bases to trimming and J lost 5 bases, with 26 bases between them. CDR3 protein: CASSGIIRQTGYTYGYTF. The CDR3 bases are TGTGCCAGCAGTGGAATAATAAGACAGACAGGATATACTTATGGCTACACCTTC.

The rearrangement uses TRBV28 and TRBJ1-2; TRBD1 matches at 9 bases. This CDR3 has 13 residues. Looked up from germline, CDR1 is MDHEN and CDR2 is SYDVKM. The V and J ends lost 2 bases and 8 bases, in that order; junction bases with no gene match: 3. CDR3 region: CASSLTGTGGYTF. CDR3 in DNA: TGTGCCAGCAGTTTAACAGGGACAGGGGGCTACACCTTC.

The V and J genes are TRBV5-1 and TRBJ2-5; D is perhaps TRBD1 (5 bases). Germline loops: CDR1 SGHRS, CDR2 YFSETQ. The CDR3 runs to 15 residues. With 0 bases removed from V and 5 bases from J, the gap between germline ends came to 14 bases. The CDR3 nucleotides read TGCGCCAGCAGCTTGGAGGCTGCAGGGTGGGAGACCCAGTACTTC. Its protein product is CASSLEAAGWETQYF.

J is TRBJ1-2 and V is TRBV18; D might be TRBD1 (5 bases). The germline V gene has CDR1 KGHSH and CDR2 LQKENI. V lost 0 bases to trimming and J lost 1 base, with 9 bases between them. The length of the CDR3 is 15 residues. The DNA of the CDR3 is TGTGCCAGCTCACCACCATTCAGGGTTAACTATGGCTACACCTTC. Translation gives CASSPPFRVNYGYTF.

The chain combines TRBV29-1 with TRBJ2-3, with D maybe TRBD1 (6 bases). The CDR3 runs to 13 residues. CDR1 SQVTM and CDR2 ANQGSEA come from the germline V gene. V was shortened by 4 bases and J by 6 bases, with 14 bases between the two germline ends. CDR3 in DNA: TGCAGCGTTGGGGGGCTAGCATCGGATACGCAGTATTTT. Its protein is CSVGGLASDTQYF.

The rearrangement uses TRBV15 and TRBJ2-2, with unresolved D. Germline V gene data show CDR1 as LNHNV and CDR2 as YYDKDF (reference sequence). The CDR3 length is 15 residues. Trimming removed 0 bases at V and 4 bases at J, with 9 bases between. The DNA for the CDR3 is TGTGCCACCAGCAGAGATGGGCCGGCCACCGGGGAGCTGTTTTTT. Its protein product is CATSRDGPATGELFF. Together with reference TRBV15 and TRBJ2-2, the CDR3 gives the full variable domain: DAMVIQNPRYQVTQFGKPVTLSCSQTLNHNVMYWYQQKSSQAPKLLFHYYDKDFNNEADTPDNFQSRRPNTSFCFLDIRSPGLGDTAMYLCATSRDGPATGELFFGEGSRLTVL.

This clone was counted only a few times. The rearrangement links TRBV9 to TRBJ2-1; D remains ambiguous. Germline V lookup: CDR1 SGDLS, CDR2 YYNGEE. CDR3 length: 15 amino acids. The V gene lost 0 bases and the J gene lost 2 bases, with 9 bases spanning the gap. CDR3 sequence (DNA): TGTGCCAGCAGCGTAGTCGCGGCAACCTACAATGAGCAGTTCTTC. The encoded protein is CASSVVAATYNEQFF.